This T cell receptor beta chain was sequenced for a study of tumor-infiltrating lymphocytes in primary liver carcinoma. Study-wide results and limits: Tumor-adjacent and tumor-blood pairs overlapped less than tumor region pairs did. Significantly larger top-250-clone fractions were found in tumors than in blood (p = 0.039).

This CDR3 contains 14 residues. Germline V gene sequence: CDR1 SGHRS, CDR2 YFSETQ. V was clipped by 0 bases and J by 6 bases, with 13 bases between them. This clonotype was seen ten or more times. Antigen unknown. Unsorted bulk tissue of about 18-34 mg yielded co-extracted RNA and DNA. Among the patients, all had chronic HBV infection and none had been treated. Total RNA amounting to around 540 ng was the source from which TCR beta cDNA was made with a constant-region primer. Generation of the TCR beta libraries relied on three nested multiplex PCR rounds using slightly modified ARM-PCR. PCR rounds one and two used TRBV1-TRBV30 forward primers with a C-beta reverse primer for 10 cycles each. From the multiplex PCR reads, TCRdb called clonotypes with MiXCR, one entry per CDR3 protein. The sample gives roughly 45,000 distinct CDR3 sequences, just over 70% of which show up once; just under 30% is in the top ten.

This sequence originates from a man aged 40-50 years with primary liver carcinoma and hepatitis B virus infection. Sequencing used liver tumor tissue from sampling region 5. As for subset: tumor region T5, tumor centre. The rearrangement joins TRBV5-1 to TRBJ2-7; D call uncertain. DNA of the CDR3: TGCGCCAGCAGCTTGGTTCTGGGTGGCGGCGAGCAGTACTTC. Translated, it gives CASSLVLGGGEQYF. Complete variable domain (other parts from reference TRBV5-1 and TRBJ2-7): KAGVTQTPRYLIKTRGQQVTLSCSPISGHRSVSWYQQTPGQGLQFLFEYFSETQRNKGNFPGRFSGRQFSNSRSEMNVSTLELGDSALYLCASSLVLGGGEQYFGPGTRLTVT.